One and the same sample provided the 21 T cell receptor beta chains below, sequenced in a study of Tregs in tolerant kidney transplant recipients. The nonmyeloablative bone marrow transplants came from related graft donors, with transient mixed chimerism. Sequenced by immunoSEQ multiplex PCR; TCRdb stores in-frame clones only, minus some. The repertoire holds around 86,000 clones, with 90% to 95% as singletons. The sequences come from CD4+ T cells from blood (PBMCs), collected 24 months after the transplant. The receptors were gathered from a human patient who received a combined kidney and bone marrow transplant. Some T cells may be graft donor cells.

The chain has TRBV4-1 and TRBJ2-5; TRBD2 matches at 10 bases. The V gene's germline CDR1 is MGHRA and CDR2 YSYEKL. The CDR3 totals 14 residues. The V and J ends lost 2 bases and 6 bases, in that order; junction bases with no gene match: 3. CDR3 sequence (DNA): TGCGCCAGCAGCCAAAGCGGGGGGGCGAAGACCCAGTACTTC. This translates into CASSQSGGAKTQYF.

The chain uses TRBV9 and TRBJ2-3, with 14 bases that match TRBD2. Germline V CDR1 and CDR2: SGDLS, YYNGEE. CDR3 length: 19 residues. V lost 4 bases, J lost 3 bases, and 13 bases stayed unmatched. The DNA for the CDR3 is TGTGCCAGCAGCTTGGGACTAGCGGGAGAAACAGATTGGACAGATACGCAGTATTTT. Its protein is CASSLGLAGETDWTDTQYF.

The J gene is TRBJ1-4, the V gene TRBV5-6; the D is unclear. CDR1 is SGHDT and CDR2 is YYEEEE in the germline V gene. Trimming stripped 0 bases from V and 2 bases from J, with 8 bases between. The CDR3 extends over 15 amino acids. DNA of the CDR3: TGTGCCAGCAGCTTGGACCCGGGGACTAATGAAAAACTGTTTTTT. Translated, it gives CASSLDPGTNEKLFF.

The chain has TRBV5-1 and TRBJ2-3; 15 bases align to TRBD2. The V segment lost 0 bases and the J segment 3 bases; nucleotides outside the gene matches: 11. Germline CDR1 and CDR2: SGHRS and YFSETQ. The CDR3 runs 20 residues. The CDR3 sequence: CASSLASGLAGGINTDTQYF. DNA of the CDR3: TGCGCCAGCAGCTTGGCAAGCGGACTAGCGGGGGGGATTAATACAGATACGCAGTATTTT.

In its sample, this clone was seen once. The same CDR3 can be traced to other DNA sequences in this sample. The CDR3 nucleotides read TGTGCCAGCAGGAGGACAGGGGGGTATTCACCCCTCCACTTT. Its protein product is CASRRTGGYSPLHF. The rearrangement uses TRBV6-5 and TRBJ1-6; 10 positions agree with TRBD1. CDR1 is MNHEY, CDR2 SVGAGI, per germline. V shed 6 bases and J 8 bases; nucleotides not matched to a gene: 4. CDR3 size: 14 residues.

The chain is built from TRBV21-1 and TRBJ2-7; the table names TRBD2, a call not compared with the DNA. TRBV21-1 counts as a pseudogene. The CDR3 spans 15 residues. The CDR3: CASSKEGGGANEQYF. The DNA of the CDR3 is TGTGCCAGCAGCAAAGAGGGCGGGGGGGCCAACGAGCAGTACTTC.

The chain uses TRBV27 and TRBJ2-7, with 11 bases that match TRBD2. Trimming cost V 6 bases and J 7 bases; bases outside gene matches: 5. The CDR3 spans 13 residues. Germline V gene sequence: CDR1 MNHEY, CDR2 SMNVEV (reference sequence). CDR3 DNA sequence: TGTGCCAGCAGCACTAGCGGGAGTTGGGAGCAGTACTTC. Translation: CASSTSGSWEQYF.

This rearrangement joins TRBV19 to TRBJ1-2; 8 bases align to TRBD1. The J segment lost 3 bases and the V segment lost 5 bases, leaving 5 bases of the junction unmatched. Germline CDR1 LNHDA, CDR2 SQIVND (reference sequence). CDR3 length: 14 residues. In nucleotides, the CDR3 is TGTGCCAGTAGTCGGCAGGGGGCAGACTATGGCTACACCTTC. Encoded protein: CASSRQGADYGYTF.

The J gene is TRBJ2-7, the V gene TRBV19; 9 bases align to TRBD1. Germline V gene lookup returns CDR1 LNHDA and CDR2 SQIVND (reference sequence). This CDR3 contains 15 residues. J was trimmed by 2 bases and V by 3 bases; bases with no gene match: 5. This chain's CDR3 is CASSIPGQGAYEQYF. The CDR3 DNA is TGTGCCAGTAGTATCCCGGGACAGGGCGCCTACGAGCAGTACTTC.

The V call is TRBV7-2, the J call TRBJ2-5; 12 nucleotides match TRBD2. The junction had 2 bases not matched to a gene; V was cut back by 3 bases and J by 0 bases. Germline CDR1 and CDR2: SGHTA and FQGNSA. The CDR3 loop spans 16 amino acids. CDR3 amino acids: CASSLTSGGYQETQYF. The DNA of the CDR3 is TGTGCCAGCAGCTTGACTAGCGGGGGCTACCAAGAGACCCAGTACTTC.

The CDR3 region has the DNA TGTGCCAGCAGCAAGGGGGACAGGGGAAACACTGAAGCTTTCTTT. This encodes CASSKGDRGNTEAFF. The chain uses TRBV28 and TRBJ1-1; 10 nucleotides match TRBD1. The CDR3 is made up of 15 amino acids. The germline gives CDR1 MDHEN, CDR2 SYDVKM. Trimming cost V 6 bases and J 2 bases; bases outside gene matches: 6.

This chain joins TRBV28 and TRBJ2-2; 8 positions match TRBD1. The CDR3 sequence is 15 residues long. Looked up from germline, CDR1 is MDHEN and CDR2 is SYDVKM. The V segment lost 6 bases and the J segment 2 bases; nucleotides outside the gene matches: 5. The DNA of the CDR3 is TGTGCCAGCAGCTTTGACAGGGGTAACACCGGGGAGCTGTTTTTT. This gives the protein CASSFDRGNTGELFF.

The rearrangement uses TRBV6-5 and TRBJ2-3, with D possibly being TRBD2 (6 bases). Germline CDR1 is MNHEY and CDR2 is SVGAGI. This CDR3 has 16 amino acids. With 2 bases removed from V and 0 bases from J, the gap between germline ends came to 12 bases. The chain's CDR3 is CASSYQTGDSTDTQYF. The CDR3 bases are TGTGCCAGCAGTTACCAAACGGGGGATAGCACAGATACGCAGTATTTT.

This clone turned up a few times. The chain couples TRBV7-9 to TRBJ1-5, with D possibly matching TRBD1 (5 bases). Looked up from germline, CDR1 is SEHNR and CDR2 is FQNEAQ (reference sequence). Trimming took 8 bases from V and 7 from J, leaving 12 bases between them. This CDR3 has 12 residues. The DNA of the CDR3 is TGTGCCAGCGCGGGGGTTCACCAGCCCCAGCATTTT. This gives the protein CASAGVHQPQHF. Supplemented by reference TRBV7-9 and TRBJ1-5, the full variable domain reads DTGVSQNPRHKITKRGQNVTFRCDPISEHNRLYWYRQTLGQGPEFLTYFQNEAQLEKSRLLSDRFSAERPKGSFSTLEIQRTEQGDSAMYLCASAGVHQPQHFGDGTRLSIL.

The CDR3 DNA follows: TGTGCCAGCAGGAGTGACAGATACGACTATGGCTACACCTTC. It yields the protein CASRSDRYDYGYTF. The chain couples TRBV2 to TRBJ1-2; D might be TRBD1 (5 bases). Germline V gives CDR1 SNHLY, CDR2 FYNNEI. Trimming removed 6 bases from V and 3 bases from J, with 14 bases in between. This CDR3 spans 14 amino acids.

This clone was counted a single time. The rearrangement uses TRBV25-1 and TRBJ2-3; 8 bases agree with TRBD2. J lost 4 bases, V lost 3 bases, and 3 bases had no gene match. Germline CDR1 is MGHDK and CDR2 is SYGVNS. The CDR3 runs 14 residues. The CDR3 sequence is CASSDGRAADTQYF. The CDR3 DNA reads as TGTGCCAGCAGTGACGGGAGGGCCGCAGATACGCAGTATTTT.

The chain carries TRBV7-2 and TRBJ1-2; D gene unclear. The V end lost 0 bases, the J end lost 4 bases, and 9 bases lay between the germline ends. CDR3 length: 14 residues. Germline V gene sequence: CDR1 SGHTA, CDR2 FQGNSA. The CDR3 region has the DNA TGTGCCAGCAGCTTAGCCGACACCCTCTATGGCTACACCTTC. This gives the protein CASSLADTLYGYTF.

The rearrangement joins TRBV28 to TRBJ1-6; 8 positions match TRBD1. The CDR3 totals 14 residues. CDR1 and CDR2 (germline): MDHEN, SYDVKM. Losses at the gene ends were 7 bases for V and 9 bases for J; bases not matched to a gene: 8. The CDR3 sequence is CASTGQGLGSPLHF. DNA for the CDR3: TGTGCCAGCACCGGACAGGGATTGGGTTCACCCCTCCACTTT.

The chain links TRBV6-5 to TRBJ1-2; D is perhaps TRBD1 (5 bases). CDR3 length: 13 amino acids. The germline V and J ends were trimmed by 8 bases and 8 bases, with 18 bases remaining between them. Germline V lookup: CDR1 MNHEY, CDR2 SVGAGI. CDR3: CASRGGMVGGYTF. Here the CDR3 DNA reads TGTGCCAGCCGCGGGGGGATGGTAGGGGGCTACACCTTC.

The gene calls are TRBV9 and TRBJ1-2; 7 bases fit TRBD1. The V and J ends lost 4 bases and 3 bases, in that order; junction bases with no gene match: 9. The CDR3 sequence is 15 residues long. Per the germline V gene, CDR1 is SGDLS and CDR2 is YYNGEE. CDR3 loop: CASSSYGDRDYGYTF. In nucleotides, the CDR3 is TGTGCCAGCAGCTCTTATGGGGACAGAGACTATGGCTACACCTTC.

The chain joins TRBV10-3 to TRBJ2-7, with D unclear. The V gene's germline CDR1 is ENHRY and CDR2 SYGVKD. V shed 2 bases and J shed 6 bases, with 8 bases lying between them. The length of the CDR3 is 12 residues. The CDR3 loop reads CAISEVRPEQYF. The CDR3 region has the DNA TGTGCCATCAGTGAGGTGCGGCCCGAGCAGTACTTC.